The 19 T cell receptor beta chains below all came from one sample that was sequenced in a study of Graves' ophthalmopathy and Graves' hyperthyroidism. As the template, RNA transcripts were used to amplify TCR beta CDR3 regions. The library came from an HTBI-primed first-round RT-PCR and a second-round multiplex PCR. In TCRdb, the multiplex PCR reads were re-called with MiXCR into one record per CDR3 protein. The sample lists fewer than 350,000 distinct CDR3 sequences; 17% were seen once. The sample was peripheral blood. The receptors were gathered from an adult man with Graves' ophthalmopathy.

This clonotype was counted at least ten times. The V call is TRBV10-3, the J call TRBJ1-2, with a possible D match to TRBD1 (5 bases). Germline V gives CDR1 ENHRY, CDR2 SYGVKD. The V and J ends lost 10 bases and 3 bases respectively, with 18 bases between them. There are 14 residues in the CDR3. The CDR3 loop reads CATRPGTVDYGYTF. The CDR3 nucleotides are TGTGCCACCCGACCCGGGACGGTCGACTATGGCTACACCTTC.

This clonotype was detected ten times or more. This chain uses TRBV28 with TRBJ2-7, with TRBD2 matching 8 bases. CDR1 and CDR2 from the germline V gene are MDHEN and SYDVKM. This CDR3 has 14 amino acids. Unmatched junction bases numbered 11, after V lost 7 bases and J lost 6 bases. CDR3 DNA sequence: TGTGCCAGCACCGCCGGGCGGGAGGAACCCGAGCAGTACTTC. This encodes CASTAGREEPEQYF.

This clonotype was counted at least ten times. This chain links TRBV4-1 with TRBJ1-6; D is unresolved. The CDR3 length is 12 residues. Germline CDR1 reads MGHRA; CDR2 reads YSYEKL. V was pared by 1 base and J by 10 bases, with 5 bases between. CDR3 coding DNA: TGCGCCAGCAGCCAAGTAGGCTCACCCCTCCACTTT. This sequence encodes CASSQVGSPLHF.

This clonotype was picked up many times. The rearrangement uses TRBV5-1 and TRBJ1-2, with no clear D. The germline CDR1 and CDR2 sequences are SGHRS and YFSETQ. Trimming took 2 bases from V and 6 from J, leaving 23 bases between them. The CDR3 is 17 amino acids. The CDR3 nucleotides read TGCGCCAGCAGCTTAGACGGAGGTACCCCCTATCGCGATGGCTACACCTTC. The encoded protein is CASSLDGGTPYRDGYTF.

This clonotype appeared many times. This chain connects TRBV15 to TRBJ1-2; 8 bases line up with TRBD1. The CDR3 consists of 16 residues. The germline CDR1 and CDR2 sequences are LNHNV and YYDKDF (reference sequence). Losses at the gene ends were 2 bases for V and 5 bases for J; bases not matched to a gene: 10. CDR3 region: CATSRIYTQGVYGYTF. The DNA of the CDR3 is TGTGCCACCAGCAGAATTTATACACAGGGGGTATATGGCTACACCTTC.

This clonotype was detected many times. The gene calls are TRBV4-1 and TRBJ2-5, with TRBD1 matching 10 bases. Trimming took 3 bases from V and 5 from J; bases not matched to a gene: 6. Germline V gene lookup returns CDR1 MGHRA and CDR2 YSYEKL. The CDR3 runs to 15 residues. CDR3 residues: CASSHPGQGSETQYF. The CDR3 bases are TGCGCCAGCAGCCACCCGGGACAGGGGTCCGAGACCCAGTACTTC.

This clonotype was counted a few times. This chain links TRBV30 with TRBJ2-7, with TRBD2 identical over 13 bases. Unmatched junction bases numbered 0, after V lost 0 bases and J lost 7 bases. CDR3 length: 13 residues. Germline CDR1 and CDR2: GTSNPN and SVGIG (reference sequence). Here the CDR3 reads CAWSVTSGGEQYF. In nucleotides, the CDR3 is TGTGCCTGGAGTGTGACTAGCGGGGGGGAGCAGTACTTC.

This clonotype has more than one count but fewer than ten. The V call is TRBV11-2, the J call TRBJ1-1, with a possible D match to TRBD1 (5 bases). Germline assignment: CDR1 SGHAT and CDR2 FQNNGV. Trimming cost V 5 bases and J 3 bases, with 13 bases left between them. The CDR3 is 14 residues long. The CDR3 region has the DNA TGTGCCAGCAGCGGCCGGGGGAGGGACACTGAAGCTTTCTTT. Residues: CASSGRGRDTEAFF.

In DNA, the CDR3 is TGTGCCAGTGGGAGACAGTCGGCTACTGAAGCTTTCTTT. Amino acids: CASGRQSATEAFF. J is TRBJ1-1 and V is TRBV6-2 or TRBV6-3, with D maybe TRBD1 (5 bases). CDR1 is MNHEY and CDR2 is SVGEGT in the germline V gene. V lost 9 bases to trimming and J lost 5 bases, with 16 bases between them. The CDR3 spans 13 residues.

This clonotype was found a few times. The gene calls are TRBV5-8 and TRBJ1-4; D possibly corresponds to TRBD1 (6 bases). This CDR3 region has 16 residues. Trimming pared 0 bases from V and 3 bases from J, leaving 12 bases between. Germline V gene lookup returns CDR1 SGHTS and CDR2 YDEGEE. CDR3 amino acids: CASSLGGTSSNEKLFF. Here the CDR3 DNA reads TGTGCCAGCAGCTTGGGCGGGACATCGTCTAATGAAAAACTGTTTTTT.

The table lists this clonotype with many counts. The chain uses TRBV5-1 and TRBJ2-3; D gene uncertain. V shed 0 bases and J shed 2 bases, with 1 base lying between them. This CDR3 has 12 residues. Germline lookup yields CDR1 SGHRS and CDR2 YFSETQ. The CDR3 sequence: CASSLDTDTQYF. CDR3 bases: TGCGCCAGCAGCTTGGACACAGATACGCAGTATTTT.

This clonotype was detected ten times or more. The chain employs TRBV20-1 and TRBJ2-7; maybe TRBD1 (5 bases). Germline V gene data show CDR1 as DFQATT and CDR2 as SNEGSKA (reference sequence). The CDR3 consists of 13 residues. Trimming left V 0 bases short and J 1 base short, with 7 bases between. CDR3 region: CSAREQASYEQYF. CDR3 bases: TGCAGTGCTAGAGAACAGGCGTCCTACGAGCAGTACTTC.

This clonotype was recorded many times. J is TRBJ1-5 and V is TRBV6-1; tentative D call: TRBD1 (6 bases). The CDR3 has 15 amino acids. Deletions cut 1 base from V and 8 bases from J, with 15 bases between. Germline-derived CDR1 and CDR2 are MNHNS and SASEGT. Here the CDR3 reads CASSEGGARGKPQHF. CDR3 DNA sequence: TGTGCCAGCAGTGAAGGGGGGGCTCGGGGGAAGCCCCAGCATTTT.

This clonotype was detected only a few times. At one boundary the junction diverges from the germline segment, which might be a read error. This rearrangement joins TRBV5-1 to TRBJ1-6; TRBD1 might be the D (6 bases). CDR3 length equals 13 residues. Germline-derived CDR1 and CDR2 are SGHRS and YFSETQ. The CDR3 region is CASSFGDLGQLIF. The CDR3 DNA follows: TGCGCCAGCAGCTTCGGGGACCTTGGACAGTTAATCTTT.

This clonotype was seen many times. This chain uses TRBV7-2 with TRBJ2-4; D uncertain. The CDR3 length is 16 residues. In germline, CDR1 is SGHTA, CDR2 FQGNSA. Trimming took 5 bases from V and 0 from J, leaving 14 bases between them. The CDR3 DNA is TGTGCCAGCAGCCCCACCGTGACGCTAGCCAAAAACATTCAGTACTTC. Translated: CASSPTVTLAKNIQYF.

This clonotype showed up many times. V is TRBV27 and J is TRBJ2-7, with D tentatively TRBD1 or TRBD2 (6 bases each). The CDR3 consists of 15 residues. Looked up from germline, CDR1 is MNHEY and CDR2 is SMNVEV (reference sequence). The V gene lost 6 bases and the J gene lost 4 bases, with 19 bases spanning the gap. In nucleotides, the CDR3 is TGTGCCAGCAGACGGACGTGGGGGGCGGATTACGAGCAGTACTTC. Translated: CASRRTWGADYEQYF.

At least ten counts were recorded for this clonotype. This chain joins TRBV5-1 and TRBJ2-5; TRBD1 matches at 8 bases. V dropped 4 bases and J dropped 5; count of bases not matched to a gene: 7. CDR1 is SGHRS and CDR2 is YFSETQ in the germline V gene. The CDR3 runs to 14 residues. CDR3 amino acids: CASSLGTGAETQYF. The CDR3 DNA reads TGCGCCAGCAGCCTCGGGACAGGCGCCGAGACCCAGTACTTC. Based on the CDR3 plus reference TRBV5-1 and TRBJ2-5, the full variable domain is KAGVTQTPRYLIKTRGQQVTLSCSPISGHRSVSWYQQTPGQGLQFLFEYFSETQRNKGNFPGRFSGRQFSNSRSEMNVSTLELGDSALYLCASSLGTGAETQYFGPGTRLLVL.

This clonotype was observed at least ten times. The chain carries TRBV29-1 and TRBJ2-1; 7 nucleotides line up with TRBD2. With V trimmed by 7 bases and J by 5 bases, 8 bases remained unmatched. CDR3 length: 13 residues. Germline V gene sequence: CDR1 SQVTM, CDR2 ANQGSEA. The CDR3 region has the DNA TGCAGCGCAGAAGGTAGCGGGCACAATGAGCAGTTCTTC. As protein: CSAEGSGHNEQFF.

With regard to this clonotype: Possible read error: a much larger clone is one base away. This chain connects TRBV5-1 to TRBJ1-6; maybe TRBD1 (5 bases). The CDR3 has 16 residues. Germline CDR1 reads SGHRS; CDR2 reads YFSETQ. CDR3 loop: CASSQSLGEWNSSLHF. The DNA of the CDR3 is TGCGCCAGCAGCCAGAGTTTGGGGGAATGGAATTCATCCCTCCACTTT.